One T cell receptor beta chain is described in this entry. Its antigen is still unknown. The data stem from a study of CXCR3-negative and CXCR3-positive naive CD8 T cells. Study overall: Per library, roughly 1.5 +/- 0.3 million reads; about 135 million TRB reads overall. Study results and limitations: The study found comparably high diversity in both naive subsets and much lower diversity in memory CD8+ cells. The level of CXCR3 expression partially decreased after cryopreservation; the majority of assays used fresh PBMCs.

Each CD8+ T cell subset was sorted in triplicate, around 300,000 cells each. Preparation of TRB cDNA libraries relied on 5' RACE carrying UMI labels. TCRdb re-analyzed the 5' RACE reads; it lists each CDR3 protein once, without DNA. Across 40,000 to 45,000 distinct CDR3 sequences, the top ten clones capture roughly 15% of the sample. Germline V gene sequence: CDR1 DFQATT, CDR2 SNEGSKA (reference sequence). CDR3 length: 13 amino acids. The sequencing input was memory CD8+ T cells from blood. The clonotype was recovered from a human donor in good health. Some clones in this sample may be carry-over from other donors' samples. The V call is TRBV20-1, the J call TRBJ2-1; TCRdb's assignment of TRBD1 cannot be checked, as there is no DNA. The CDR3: CSARESRDNEQFF.